This note documents a single TCR beta chain sequence. This CDR3 is 13 amino acids long. V was pared by 6 bases and J by 4 bases, with 5 bases of the junction left unmatched. Germline V lookup: CDR1 MDHEN, CDR2 SYDVKM. The data belong to a study of blood T cell repertoires in COVID-19. Per the authors' pipeline: Counts of nucleated cells, estimated from reference gene primer amplification, were obtained. Some clones are missing from TCRdb's copy, which holds only in-frame ones; the method was immunoSEQ multiplex PCR. Clonal size and the V and J genes are those of that table, whereas D and trimming came from the DNA. Of 400,000 to 450,000 clones detected, approximately 90% appear once; the ten largest clones hold about 1.1%.

Sequencing was done on a sample of PBMCs or T cells enriched from blood (not recorded which). The J gene is TRBJ2-5, the V gene TRBV28; 7 nucleotides line up with TRBD2. This clonotype was obtained from a man aged 30 to 45 who had recovered from COVID-19. The CDR3 region has the DNA TGTGCCAGCAGCCCTGGGAGGGGAGAGACCCAGTACTTC. Encoded protein: CASSPGRGETQYF. Filled out from reference TRBV28 and TRBJ2-5, the complete variable domain reads DVKVTQSSRYLVKRTGEKVFLECVQDMDHENMFWYRQDPGLGLRLIYFSYDVKMKEKGDIPEGYSVSREKKERFSLILESASTNQTSMYLCASSPGRGETQYFGPGTRLLVL.